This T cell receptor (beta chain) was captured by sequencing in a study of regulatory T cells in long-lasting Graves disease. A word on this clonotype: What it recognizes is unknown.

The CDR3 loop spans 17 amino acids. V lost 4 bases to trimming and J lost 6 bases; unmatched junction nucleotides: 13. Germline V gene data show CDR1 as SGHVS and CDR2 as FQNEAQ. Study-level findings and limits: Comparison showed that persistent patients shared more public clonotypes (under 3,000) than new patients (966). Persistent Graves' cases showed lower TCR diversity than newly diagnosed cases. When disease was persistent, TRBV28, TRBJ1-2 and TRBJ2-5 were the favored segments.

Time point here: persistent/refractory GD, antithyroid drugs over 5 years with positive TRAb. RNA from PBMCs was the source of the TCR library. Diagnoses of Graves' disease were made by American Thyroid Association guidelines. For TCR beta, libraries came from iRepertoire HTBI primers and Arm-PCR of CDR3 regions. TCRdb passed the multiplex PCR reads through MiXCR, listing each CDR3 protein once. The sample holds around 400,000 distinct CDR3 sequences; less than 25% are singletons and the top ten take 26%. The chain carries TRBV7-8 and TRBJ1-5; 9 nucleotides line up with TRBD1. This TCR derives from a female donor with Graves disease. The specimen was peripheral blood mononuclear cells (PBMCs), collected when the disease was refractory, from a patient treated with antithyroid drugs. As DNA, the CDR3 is TGTGCCAGCAGCTCCACCCCGGGACAGGGACTCGTTCAGCCCCAGCATTTT. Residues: CASSSTPGQGLVQPQHF.